The clone carrying this T cell receptor beta chain was seen only a few times. The junction does not match germline at one end; this may be a read error. Next came a second PCR, run for about 7 to 12 cycles, which used a sample-barcoded 5' primer along with a J-beta primer mix. Each CDR3 protein gets one entry after TCRdb re-called the 5' RACE reads with MiXCR. The sample consists of 1,300,000 or so distinct CDR3 sequences, 59% of them appearing once. The sample originates from a study of blood T cells in healthy people across ages. Germline values: CDR1 SGDLS, CDR2 YYNGEE. CDR3 length equals 12 residues.

The TCR originated in a man younger than 30 in good health. The rearrangement links TRBV9 to TRBJ2-3; D is uncertain. The material sequenced was blood. This CDR3 is CASSASRDTQYF. The CDR3 bases are TGTGCCAGCAGCGCCTCAAGAGATACCCAGTATTTT.